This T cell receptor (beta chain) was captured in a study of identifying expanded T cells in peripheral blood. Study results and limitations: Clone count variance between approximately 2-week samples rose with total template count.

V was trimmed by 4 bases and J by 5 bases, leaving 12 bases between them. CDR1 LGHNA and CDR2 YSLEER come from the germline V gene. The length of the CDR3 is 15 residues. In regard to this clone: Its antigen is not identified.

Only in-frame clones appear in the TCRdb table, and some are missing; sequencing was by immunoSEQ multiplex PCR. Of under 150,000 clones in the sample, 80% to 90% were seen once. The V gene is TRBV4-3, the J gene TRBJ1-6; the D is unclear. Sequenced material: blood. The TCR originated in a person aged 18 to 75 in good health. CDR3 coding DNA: TGCGCCAGCAGCCCACAGATAGCTAATAATTCACCCCTCCACTTT. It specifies CASSPQIANNSPLHF.